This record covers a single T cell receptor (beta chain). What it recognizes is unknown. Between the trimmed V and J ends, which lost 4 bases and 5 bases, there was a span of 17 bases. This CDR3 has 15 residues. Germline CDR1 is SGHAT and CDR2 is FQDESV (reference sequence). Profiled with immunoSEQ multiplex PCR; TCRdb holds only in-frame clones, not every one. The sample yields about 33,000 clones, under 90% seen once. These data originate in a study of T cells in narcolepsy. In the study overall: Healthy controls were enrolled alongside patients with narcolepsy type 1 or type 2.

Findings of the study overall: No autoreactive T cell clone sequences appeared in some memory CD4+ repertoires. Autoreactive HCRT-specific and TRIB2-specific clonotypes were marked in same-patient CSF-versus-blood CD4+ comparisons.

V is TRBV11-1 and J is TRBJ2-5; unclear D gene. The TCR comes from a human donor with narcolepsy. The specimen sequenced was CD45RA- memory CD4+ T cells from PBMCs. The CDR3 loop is CASSSQNGPRETQYF. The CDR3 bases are TGTGCCAGCAGCTCCCAAAATGGGCCTCGGGAGACCCAGTACTTC.